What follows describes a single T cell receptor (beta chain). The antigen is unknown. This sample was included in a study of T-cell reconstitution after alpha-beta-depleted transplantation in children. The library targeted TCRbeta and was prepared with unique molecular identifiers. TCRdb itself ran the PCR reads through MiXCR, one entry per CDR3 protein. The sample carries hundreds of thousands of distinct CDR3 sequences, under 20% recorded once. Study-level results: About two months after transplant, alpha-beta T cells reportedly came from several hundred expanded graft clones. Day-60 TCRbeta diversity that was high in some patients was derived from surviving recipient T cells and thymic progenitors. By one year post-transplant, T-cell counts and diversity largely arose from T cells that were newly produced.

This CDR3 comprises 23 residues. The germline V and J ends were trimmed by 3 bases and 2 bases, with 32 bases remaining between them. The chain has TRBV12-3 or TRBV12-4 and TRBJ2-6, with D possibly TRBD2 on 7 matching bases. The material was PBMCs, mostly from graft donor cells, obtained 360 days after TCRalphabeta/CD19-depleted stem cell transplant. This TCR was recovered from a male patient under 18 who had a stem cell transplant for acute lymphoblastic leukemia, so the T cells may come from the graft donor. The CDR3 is CASSFLTWEGGLNFYAGANVLTF. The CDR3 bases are TGTGCCAGCAGTTTCCTCACGTGGGAGGGGGGGCTTAACTTTTACGCTGGGGCCAACGTCCTGACTTTC.